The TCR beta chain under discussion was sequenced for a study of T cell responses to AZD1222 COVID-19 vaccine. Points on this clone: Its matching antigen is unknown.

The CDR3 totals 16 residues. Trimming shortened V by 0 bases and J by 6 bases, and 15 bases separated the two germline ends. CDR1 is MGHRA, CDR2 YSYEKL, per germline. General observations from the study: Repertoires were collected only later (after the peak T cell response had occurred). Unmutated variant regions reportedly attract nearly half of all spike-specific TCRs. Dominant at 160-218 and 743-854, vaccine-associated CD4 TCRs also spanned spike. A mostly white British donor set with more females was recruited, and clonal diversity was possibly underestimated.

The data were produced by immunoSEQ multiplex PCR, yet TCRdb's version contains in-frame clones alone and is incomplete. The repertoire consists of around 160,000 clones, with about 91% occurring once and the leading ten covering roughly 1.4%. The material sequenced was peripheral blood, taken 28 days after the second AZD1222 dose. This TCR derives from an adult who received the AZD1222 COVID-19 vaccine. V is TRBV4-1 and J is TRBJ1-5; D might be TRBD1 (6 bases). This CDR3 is CASSQESRQGFQPQHF. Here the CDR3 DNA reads TGCGCCAGCAGCCAAGAATCGCGGCAGGGGTTTCAGCCCCAGCATTTT.